Sequencing of this TCR beta chain was carried out in a study of early T cells in non-severe SARS-CoV-2 infection. This clonotype was detected ten times or more. TCRdb reanalysed the 5' RACE reads using MiXCR and keeps one entry per CDR3 protein. The table lists more than 60,000 distinct CDR3 sequences, 4% to 5.5% of them singletons. Germline V CDR1 and CDR2: LGHDT, YNNKEL (reference sequence). Trimming removed 4 bases from V and 6 bases from J; junction bases left unmatched: 3. There are 14 residues in the CDR3. The material sequenced was whole blood. This clonotype was sampled from an adult who was a healthcare worker with PCR-confirmed SARS-CoV-2 infection or an uninfected control (not recorded which). The chain employs TRBV3-1 and TRBJ2-1, with 10 bases aligning to TRBD2. CDR3 sequence reads: CASSLAGGPNEQFF. CDR3 in DNA: TGTGCCAGCAGCCTAGCGGGGGGCCCCAATGAGCAGTTCTTC.